This is a list of T cell receptor beta chains from one sample in a study of CD8 T cells in Susac syndrome. A single record per CDR3 protein comes from TCRdb applying MiXCR to the immunoSEQ multiplex PCR reads. The table has 240,000 or so distinct CDR3 sequences, around 96% seen once. Material: CD4+ T cells from PBMCs. The receptors shown here come from a human donor with Susac syndrome. Each CDR3 is given with its conserved first and last residue. The order of the fields is clone size, V gene, J gene, D gene, CDR3 DNA, CDR3 protein. D genes are given only for firm matches. The size entry is marked missing in some rows and otherwise reads once, few, many or a size class.

NA,TRBV9,TRBJ2-7,TRBD1,TGTGCCAGCAGTCGGACAGGGGACCCACTCCTACTAGACGAGCAGTACTTC,CASSRTGDPLLLDEQYF
NA,TRBV21-1,TRBJ2-1,NA,TGTGCCAGCAGCAAGTGCCGGAACTCCTACAATGAGCAGTTCTTC,CASSKCRNSYNEQFF
NA,TRBV5-4,TRBJ1-1,NA,TGTGCCAGCAGCCAACAGGGTACACTTCACACTGAAGCTTTCTTT,CASSQQGTLHTEAFF
NA,TRBV14,TRBJ2-6,TRBD1,TGTGCCAGCAGCCAGGACAGGGTTGCTGGGGCCAACGTCCTGACTTTC,CASSQDRVAGANVLTF
NA,TRBV28,TRBJ1-2,TRBD1,TGTGCCAGCAGTCCACATGACAGGGACCACTATGGCTACACCTTC,CASSPHDRDHYGYTF
NA,TRBV20-1,TRBJ2-1,NA,TGCAGTGCTAGCGGGAATTCAGACAATGAGCAGTTCTTC,CSASGNSDNEQFF
NA,TRBV28,TRBJ2-5,NA,TGTGCCAGCAGGGGACCTACGAAAGAGACCCAGTACTTC,CASRGPTKETQYF
NA,TRBV18,TRBJ2-3,NA,TGTGCCAGCTCACCGATACTCCCTGACCTAGATACGCAGTATTTT,CASSPILPDLDTQYF
NA,TRBV29-1,TRBJ1-2,TRBD1,TGCAGCGCGAGGGAGGACAGGGGATTCTATGGCTACACCTTC,CSAREDRGFYGYTF
NA,TRBV20-1,TRBJ1-1,NA,TGCAGTGCTAGGCCCTCTCTGGGGTCGTCTGAAGCTTTCTTT,CSARPSLGSSEAFF
NA,TRBV12-3/TRBV12-4,TRBJ2-7,TRBD2,TGTGCCAGCAGTTTAGGACTAGCGGGGAACCCCCAGCAGTACTTC,CASSLGLAGNPQQYF
NA,TRBV10-3,TRBJ2-7,TRBD1,TGTGCCATCAGAGAGGACAGGGGAGTATCCTACGAGCAGTACTTC,CAIREDRGVSYEQYF
NA,TRBV20-1,TRBJ2-7,TRBD2,TGCAGTGCTAGTCGCGGGAGGAAGGGCGAGCAGTACTTC,CSASRGRKGEQYF
NA,TRBV6-5,TRBJ2-7,NA,TGTGCCAGCAGTCGAGTCGGACAGCCGCCGTACTTC,CASSRVGQPPYF
NA,TRBV20-1,TRBJ2-5,NA,TGCAGTGCTCCCGGACGGACGGACCCACAAGAGACCCAGTACTTC,CSAPGRTDPQETQYF
NA,TRBV23-1,TRBJ2-1,TRBD2,TGCGCCAGTCCGACTAGCGGGAGTCCCCCCACACGGAATGAGCAGTTCTTC,CASPTSGSPPTRNEQFF
NA,TRBV20-1,TRBJ2-2,TRBD2,TGCAGTGCTAAAGGGACTAGCGCTACCGGGGAGCTGTTTTTT,CSAKGTSATGELFF
NA,TRBV6-5,TRBJ2-5,NA,TGTGCCAGCAGTCAACAGGGTTATCGAGAGACCCAGTACTTC,CASSQQGYRETQYF
NA,TRBV12-3/TRBV12-4,TRBJ1-2,NA,TGTGCCAGCAGCACGGGACGGAACTATGGCTACACCTTC,CASSTGRNYGYTF
once,TRBV7-6,TRBJ1-1,TRBD1,TGTGCCAGCAGCTTAGGACAGGGGGACACTGAAGCTTTCTTT,CASSLGQGDTEAFF
NA,TRBV20-1,TRBJ1-2,NA,TGCAGTGCTACTCGAGGGCGGTCCAAGGGTGACTATGGCTACACCTTC,CSATRGRSKGDYGYTF
NA,TRBV23-1,TRBJ2-5,TRBD2,TGCGCCAGCAGTCCCGGAGGGGCTAGCGGGGAGACCCAGTACTTC,CASSPGGASGETQYF
NA,TRBV30,TRBJ1-2,NA,TGTGCCTGGAGTCCAGGGAGAGGAGGCTACACCTTC,CAWSPGRGGYTF
NA,TRBV18,TRBJ1-2,NA,TGTGCCAGCTCACCAACAGGGAGCAACTATGGCTACACCTTC,CASSPTGSNYGYTF
NA,TRBV18,TRBJ2-7,NA,TGTGCCAGCTCACTGAGGCGCGAGCAGTACTTC,CASSLRREQYF
NA,TRBV4-1,TRBJ1-1,NA,TGCGCCAGCAGCCAAGTGATTACAGGGAGCACTGAAGCTTTCTTT,CASSQVITGSTEAFF
NA,TRBV5-4,TRBJ1-2,NA,TGTGCCAGCAGCCCGGGACCATCTACTAACTATGGCTACACCTTC,CASSPGPSTNYGYTF
NA,TRBV7-8,TRBJ2-3,NA,TGTGCCAGCAGCTTGGGTGGCCTCACAGATACGCAGTATTTT,CASSLGGLTDTQYF
NA,TRBV20-1,TRBJ1-1,NA,TGCAGTGGCGTGGGTGGGGACACTGAAGCTTTCTTT,CSGVGGDTEAFF
NA,TRBV20-1,TRBJ2-7,TRBD2,TGCAGTGCCACTCCTAGCGGGAGGAAAGTCGAGCAGTACTTC,CSATPSGRKVEQYF
NA,TRBV28,TRBJ1-1,TRBD1,TGTGCCAGCAGTTTATGGGCAGGGGGGAACACTGAAGCTTTCTTT,CASSLWAGGNTEAFF
NA,TRBV20-1,TRBJ2-5,NA,TGCAGTGCGCAAAGGGGAACGTACCAAGAGACCCAGTACTTC,CSAQRGTYQETQYF
NA,TRBV30,TRBJ1-2,NA,TGTGCCTGGAGTGTTCCCCAGAGAGGGGGATATGGCTACACCTTC,CAWSVPQRGGYGYTF
NA,TRBV12-3/TRBV12-4,TRBJ2-7,NA,TGTGCCAGCAGTTTTGACAGACAATCCTACGAGCAGTACTTC,CASSFDRQSYEQYF
NA,TRBV5-1,TRBJ2-5,NA,TGCGCCAGCAGCTTGGCGCTAGCGGAGGGGGCAACCCAGTACTTC,CASSLALAEGATQYF
NA,TRBV12-3/TRBV12-4,TRBJ2-2,NA,TGTGCCAGCAGCCGCCAAAGCGGGGAGCTGTTTTTT,CASSRQSGELFF
NA,TRBV20-1,TRBJ2-1,NA,TGCAGTGCTAGTCGCCTAGCCGCAACCTCCTACAATGAGCAGTTCTTC,CSASRLAATSYNEQFF
NA,TRBV23-1,TRBJ2-7,TRBD1,TGCGCCAGCAGTCAGCCCGGACAGGGGAGGAACGAGCAGTACTTC,CASSQPGQGRNEQYF
NA,TRBV30,TRBJ1-1,TRBD1,TGTGCCTGGAGTCGGTCAGGGGGCACTGAAGCTTTCTTT,CAWSRSGGTEAFF
NA,TRBV5-1,TRBJ2-5,NA,TGCGCCAGCACCCCGGGGTCCCAGTACTTC,CASTPGSQYF
NA,TRBV7-2,TRBJ1-1,NA,TGTGCCAGCAGCTTAATCGGACACATGAACACTGAAGCTTTCTTT,CASSLIGHMNTEAFF
NA,TRBV19,TRBJ1-5,TRBD1,TGTGCCAGTAGTCGGTCGGACAGGGTCAATCAGCCCCAGCATTTT,CASSRSDRVNQPQHF
NA,TRBV27,TRBJ1-1,TRBD1,TGTGCCAGCAGTCACTGGACAGGGGTGAACACTGAAGCTTTCTTT,CASSHWTGVNTEAFF
NA,TRBV28,TRBJ2-7,NA,TGTGCCACAAATATAGCCTACGAGCAGTACTTC,CATNIAYEQYF
NA,TRBV4-1,TRBJ2-3,NA,TGCGCCAGCAGCCCTCGTTCTGGAGGGGGTCGCACAGATACGCAGTATTTT,CASSPRSGGGRTDTQYF
NA,TRBV12-3/TRBV12-4,TRBJ2-5,TRBD1,TGTGCCAGCAGTCCGAGGACAGGGACTCCAGAGACCCAGTACTTC,CASSPRTGTPETQYF
NA,TRBV6-2/TRBV6-3,TRBJ1-1,TRBD1,TGTGCCAGCAGAATACCGGGACAGGGGAACACTGAAGCTTTCTTT,CASRIPGQGNTEAFF
NA,TRBV9,TRBJ2-7,TRBD2,TGTGCCAGCAGCGTAAGGGAGAGTGGCGGGGGGACCTACGAGCAGTACTTC,CASSVRESGGGTYEQYF
once,TRBV2,TRBJ1-2,NA,TGTGCCAGCAGTCCTGACAGTGACTATGGCTACACCTTC,CASSPDSDYGYTF
NA,TRBV28,TRBJ2-7,NA,TGTGCCAGCAGCCTATATGGGACTGGAACCTACGAGCAGTACTTC,CASSLYGTGTYEQYF
NA,TRBV19,TRBJ2-1,NA,TGTGCCAGTAGTCCCCTGCGGAGCTCCTACAATGAGCAGTTCTTC,CASSPLRSSYNEQFF
once,TRBV19,TRBJ2-7,NA,TGTGCCAGTAGTAGAGACGGGACTGATTCCTACGAGCAGTACTTC,CASSRDGTDSYEQYF
NA,TRBV7-2,TRBJ2-7,TRBD2,TGTGCCAGCAGCTTAGCTCGGCCTAGCGGGAGCAACCCCTACGAGCAGTACTTC,CASSLARPSGSNPYEQYF
NA,TRBV29-1,TRBJ2-2,NA,TGCAGCGTTGACAGTCTTAACACCGGGGAGCTGTTTTTT,CSVDSLNTGELFF